The 21 T cell receptor beta chains presented below share a single source sample, sequenced in a study of early T cells in non-severe SARS-CoV-2 infection. TCRdb fed the 5' RACE reads into MiXCR, producing one record per CDR3 protein. This sample has fewer than 75,000 distinct CDR3 sequences, with roughly 18% found just once. Source: whole blood, taken at baseline. These receptors were taken from an adult who was a healthcare worker with PCR-confirmed SARS-CoV-2 infection or an uninfected control (not recorded which).

This clonotype showed up just a few times. The V call is TRBV28, the J call TRBJ2-5, with 7 bases that match TRBD1. J lost 2 bases, V lost 5 bases, and 5 bases had no gene match. Looked up from germline, CDR1 is MDHEN and CDR2 is SYDVKM. CDR3 length: 14 amino acids. CDR3 protein: CASSRGGPQETQYF. For the CDR3, the DNA is TGTGCCAGCAGTAGAGGGGGCCCTCAAGAGACCCAGTACTTC.

This clonotype was counted between two and nine times. This sequence joins TRBV11-2 and TRBJ1-2, with 7 bases identical to TRBD1. From germline, CDR1 is SGHAT and CDR2 FQNNGV. This CDR3 region has 14 residues. The ends lost 5 bases at V and 2 bases at J; junction bases unmatched: 5. The CDR3, as DNA: TGTGCCAGCAGCGCTTCGACAGGGAACTATGGCTACACCTTC. Translating it yields CASSASTGNYGYTF.

The chain couples TRBV3-1 to TRBJ2-1; 7 bases map to TRBD1. The CDR3 consists of 17 residues. Germline V gene lookup returns CDR1 LGHDT and CDR2 YNNKEL (reference sequence). V dropped 0 bases and J dropped 4; count of bases not matched to a gene: 9. For the CDR3, the DNA is TGTGCCAGCAGCCAAGAGGGCCCGGGACAGTTGTACAATGAGCAGTTCTTC. Its protein product is CASSQEGPGQLYNEQFF.

This clonotype was seen a few times. This chain connects TRBV7-2 to TRBJ2-5; D unclear. The CDR3 contains 12 residues. The V end was cut by 5 bases, the J end by 4 bases, with 8 bases between. From germline, CDR1 is SGHTA and CDR2 FQGNSA. The CDR3 here is CASSPDLETQYF. The CDR3 DNA reads TGTGCCAGCAGCCCGGACCTAGAGACCCAGTACTTC.

The chain couples TRBV7-9 to TRBJ2-5; 7 positions agree with TRBD2. V was pared by 5 bases and J by 2 bases, with 5 bases of the junction left unmatched. The CDR3 runs to 14 residues. Germline V gene lookup returns CDR1 SEHNR and CDR2 FQNEAQ (reference sequence). CDR3 residues: CASSLHGGQETQYF. The CDR3 coding sequence is TGTGCCAGCAGCCTCCACGGGGGGCAAGAGACCCAGTACTTC.

In its sample, this clonotype was seen once. The rearrangement uses TRBV20-1 and TRBJ2-7, with 8 bases matching TRBD2. Germline-derived CDR1 and CDR2 are DFQATT and SNEGSKA (reference sequence). The length of the CDR3 is 10 residues. The CDR3 protein is CSGGGDEQYF. Here the CDR3 DNA reads TGCAGCGGGGGGGGCGACGAGCAGTACTTC.

This chain uses TRBV2 with TRBJ2-7; 8 nucleotides agree with TRBD1. The CDR3 is 14 amino acids. Germline-derived CDR1 and CDR2 are SNHLY and FYNNEI. V gave up 7 bases and J gave up 3 bases; unmatched junction bases: 8. The CDR3 spells CASTQRQGHYEQYF. The CDR3 DNA sequence: TGTGCCAGCACACAGAGACAGGGGCACTACGAGCAGTACTTC. The whole variable domain, filled in from reference TRBV2 and TRBJ2-7, reads EPEVTQTPSHQVTQMGQEVILRCVPISNHLYFYWYRQILGQKVEFLVSFYNNEISEKSEIFDDQFSVERPDGSNFTLKIRSTKLEDSAMYFCASTQRQGHYEQYFGPGTRLTVT.

This chain connects TRBV7-2 to TRBJ2-7; 8 bases are a match to TRBD1. Germline V CDR1 and CDR2: SGHTA, FQGNSA. The CDR3 runs 16 residues. The V gene end was trimmed by 5 bases and the J gene end by 3 bases; junction bases not matched to a gene: 12. DNA of the CDR3: TGTGCCAGCAGCCAGATGGGCACAGGGGGGAACTACGAGCAGTACTTC. It encodes CASSQMGTGGNYEQYF.

Comment on this clonotype: A read error may produce the germline difference seen at one junction end. The rearrangement links TRBV24-1 to TRBJ2-1; D may match TRBD1 or TRBD2 (5 bases each). Germline V gene data show CDR1 as KGHDR and CDR2 as SFDVKD. The CDR3 is made up of 14 amino acids. The CDR3 DNA reads as TGTGTCACCAGTGATTTGTCCGGGGCTGGTGAGCAGTTCTTC. Translation gives CVTSDLSGAGEQFF.

The chain recombines TRBV18 with TRBJ2-4; weak D call: TRBD2 (6 bases). The CDR3 extends over 15 amino acids. CDR1 KGHSH and CDR2 LQKENI come from the germline V gene. V lost 6 bases, J lost 9 bases, and 21 bases lay in between. The CDR3 DNA is TGTGCCAGCTCTCCCCAAACCTCACCAGCGGGCATTCAGTACTTC. Translating gives CASSPQTSPAGIQYF. Filled out from reference TRBV18 and TRBJ2-4, the complete variable domain reads NAGVMQNPRHLVRRRGQEARLRCSPMKGHSHVYWYRQLPEEGLKFMVYLQKENIIDESGMPKERFSAEFPKEGPSILRIQQVVRGDSAAYFCASSPQTSPAGIQYFGAGTRLSVL.

There are a few counts of this clonotype. This sequence joins TRBV4-1 and TRBJ1-1; D ambiguous. V lost 0 bases, J lost 1 base, and 6 bases lay in between. Germline V gene data show CDR1 as MGHRA and CDR2 as YSYEKL. CDR3 length equals 14 residues. In nucleotides, the CDR3 is TGCGCCAGCAGCCAAGACAGCCCGAACACTGAAGCTTTCTTT. This encodes CASSQDSPNTEAFF.

This clonotype was observed at least ten times. V is TRBV7-8 and J is TRBJ1-1, with D perhaps matching TRBD1 (5 bases). Trimming took 1 base from V and 6 from J, leaving 15 bases between them. There are 15 residues in the CDR3. Germline assignment: CDR1 SGHVS and CDR2 FQNEAQ. CDR3 nucleotide sequence: TGTGCCAGCAGCTTAGACGGGTACAGAGGGGCTGAAGCTTTCTTT. Translating it yields CASSLDGYRGAEAFF.

This clonotype has a count of ten or more. The chain recombines TRBV21-1 with TRBJ2-7; TRBD2, the D gene given by the table, was not confirmed from the DNA. TRBV21-1 is listed as a pseudogene. There are 16 residues in the CDR3. CDR3 sequence reads: CASSGRDPQVPYEQYF. The CDR3 DNA sequence: TGTGCCAGCAGCGGCCGCGACCCTCAGGTCCCCTACGAGCAGTACTTC.

V gene TRBV7-2 combines with J gene TRBJ2-2; a weak D match, TRBD2 (6 bases). In germline, CDR1 is SGHTA, CDR2 FQGNSA. The CDR3 length is 16 residues. Trimming removed 5 bases from V and 0 bases from J, with 13 bases in between. The CDR3 reads CASSPYLAANTGELFF. Written as DNA, the CDR3 is TGTGCCAGCAGCCCCTATTTAGCGGCGAACACCGGGGAGCTGTTTTTT.

The table lists this clonotype with a few counts. CDR3 residues: CASSLRGGVADTQYF. The CDR3 DNA reads as TGTGCCAGCAGCTTGCGGGGGGGCGTCGCAGATACGCAGTATTTT. This chain uses TRBV7-9 with TRBJ2-3; TRBD2 matches 9 bases. This CDR3 has 15 amino acids. J was trimmed by 4 bases and V by 3 bases; bases with no gene match: 5. CDR1 SEHNR and CDR2 FQNEAQ come from the germline V gene (reference sequence).

This clonotype was seen only a few times. The rearrangement joins TRBV13 to TRBJ1-2; no clear D. Germline V lookup: CDR1 PRHDT, CDR2 FYEKMQ (reference sequence). The CDR3 has 14 amino acids. Trimming left V 4 bases short and J 1 base short, with 10 bases between. This CDR3 reads CASSSPRDNYGYTF. The CDR3 DNA reads as TGTGCCAGCAGCTCCCCGCGGGATAACTATGGCTACACCTTC.

This clonotype was seen more than once but under ten times. J is TRBJ2-2 and V is TRBV7-2; D is undetermined. V was cut by 1 base and J by 0 bases, with 9 bases left in between. Germline V gives CDR1 SGHTA, CDR2 FQGNSA. This CDR3 has 16 amino acids. Written as DNA, the CDR3 is TGTGCCAGCAGCTTAGTGGGGTTCGCGAACACCGGGGAGCTGTTTTTT. It encodes CASSLVGFANTGELFF.

This clonotype was observed a few times. The chain is built from TRBV28 and TRBJ2-2, with D hard to call. CDR3 length equals 13 residues. V lost 9 bases, J lost 0 bases, and 8 bases lay in between. Germline V CDR1 and CDR2: MDHEN, SYDVKM. In DNA form, the CDR3 reads TGTGCCAGTCAGAACCCGAACACCGGGGAGCTGTTTTTT. It codes for CASQNPNTGELFF.

This clonotype was recorded a few times. V is TRBV12-3 or TRBV12-4 and J is TRBJ1-2; 10 bases align to TRBD1. CDR3 size: 13 residues. V lost 5 bases and J lost 6; bases outside the gene matches: 3. The CDR3 nucleotides read TGTGCCAGCAGTAGGGACAGGGGAAATGGCTACACCTTC. As protein: CASSRDRGNGYTF.

This chain connects TRBV12-3 or TRBV12-4 to TRBJ1-1, with D possibly matching TRBD1 (5 bases). The V and J ends lost 6 bases and 1 base respectively, with 12 bases between them. The CDR3 length is 14 residues. CDR3 in amino acids: CASRFGARNTEAFF. CDR3 bases: TGTGCCAGCAGGTTTGGGGCCAGGAACACTGAAGCTTTCTTT.

There are many counts of this clonotype. The CDR3 DNA follows: TGTGCCAGCAGTTTGACAGGGGTCAATCAGCCCCAGCATTTT. Its protein product is CASSLTGVNQPQHF. The V call is TRBV12-3 or TRBV12-4, the J call TRBJ1-5, with 8 bases aligning to TRBD1. J was trimmed by 3 bases and V by 3 bases; bases with no gene match: 1. This CDR3 comprises 14 residues.